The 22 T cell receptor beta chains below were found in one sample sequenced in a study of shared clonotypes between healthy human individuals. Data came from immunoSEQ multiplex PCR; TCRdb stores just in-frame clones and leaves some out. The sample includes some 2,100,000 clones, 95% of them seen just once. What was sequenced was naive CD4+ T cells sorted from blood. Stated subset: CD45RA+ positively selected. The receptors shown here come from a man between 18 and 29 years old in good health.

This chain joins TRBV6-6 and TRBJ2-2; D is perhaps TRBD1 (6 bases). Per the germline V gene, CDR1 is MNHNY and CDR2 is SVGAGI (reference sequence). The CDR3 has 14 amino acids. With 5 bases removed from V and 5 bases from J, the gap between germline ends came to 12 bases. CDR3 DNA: TGTGCCAGCAGTACGGACAGCCGTACCGGGGAGCTGTTTTTT. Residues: CASSTDSRTGELFF.

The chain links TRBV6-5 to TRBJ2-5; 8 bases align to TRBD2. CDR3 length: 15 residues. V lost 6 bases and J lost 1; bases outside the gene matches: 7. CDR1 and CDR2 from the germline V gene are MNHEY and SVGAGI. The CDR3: CASSPGGAGQETQYF. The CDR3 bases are TGTGCCAGCAGCCCGGGGGGGGCAGGCCAAGAGACCCAGTACTTC.

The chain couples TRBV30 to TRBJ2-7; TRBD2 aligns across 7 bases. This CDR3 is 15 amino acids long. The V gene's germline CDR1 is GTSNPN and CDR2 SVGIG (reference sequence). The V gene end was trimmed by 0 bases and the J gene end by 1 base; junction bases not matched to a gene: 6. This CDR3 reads CAWSVGLAASYEQYF. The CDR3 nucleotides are TGTGCCTGGAGTGTGGGTCTAGCGGCATCCTACGAGCAGTACTTC. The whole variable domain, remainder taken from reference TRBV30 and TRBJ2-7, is SQTIHQWPATLVQPVGSPLSLECTVEGTSNPNLYWYRQAAGRGLQLLFYSVGIGQISSEVPQNLSASRPQDRQFILSSKKLLLSDSGFYLCAWSVGLAASYEQYFGPGTRLTVT.

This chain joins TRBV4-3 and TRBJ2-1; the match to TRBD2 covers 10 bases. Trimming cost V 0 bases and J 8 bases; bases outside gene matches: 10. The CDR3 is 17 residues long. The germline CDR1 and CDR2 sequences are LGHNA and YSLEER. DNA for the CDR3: TGCGCCAGCAGCCAAGAGGCCGCCGGGACTAGCGTTCATGAGCAGTTCTTC. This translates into CASSQEAAGTSVHEQFF.

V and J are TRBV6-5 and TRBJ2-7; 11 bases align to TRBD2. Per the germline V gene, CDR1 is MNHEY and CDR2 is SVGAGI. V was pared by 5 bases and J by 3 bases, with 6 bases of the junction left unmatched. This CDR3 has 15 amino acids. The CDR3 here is CASSKILAGVYEQYF. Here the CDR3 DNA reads TGTGCCAGCAGTAAAATACTAGCGGGAGTCTACGAGCAGTACTTC.

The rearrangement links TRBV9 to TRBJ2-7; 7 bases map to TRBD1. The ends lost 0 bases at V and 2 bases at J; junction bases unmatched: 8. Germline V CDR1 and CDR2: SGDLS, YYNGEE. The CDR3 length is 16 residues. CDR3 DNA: TGTGCCAGCAGCGTAGGAGTTCGGGACAGACCCTACGAGCAGTACTTC. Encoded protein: CASSVGVRDRPYEQYF.

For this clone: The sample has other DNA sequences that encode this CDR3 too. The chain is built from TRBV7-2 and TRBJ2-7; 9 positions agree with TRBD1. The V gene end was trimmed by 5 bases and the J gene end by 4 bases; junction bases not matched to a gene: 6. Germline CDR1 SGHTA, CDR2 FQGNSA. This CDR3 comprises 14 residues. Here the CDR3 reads CASSNRDRAYEQYF. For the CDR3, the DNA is TGTGCCAGCAGCAACCGGGACAGGGCATACGAGCAGTACTTC.

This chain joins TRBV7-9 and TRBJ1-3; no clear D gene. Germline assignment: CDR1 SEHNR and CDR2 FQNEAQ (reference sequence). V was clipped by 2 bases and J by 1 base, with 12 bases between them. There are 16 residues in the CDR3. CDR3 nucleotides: TGTGCCAGCAGCTTACCACAGAGGGAGTCTGGAAACACCATATATTTT. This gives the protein CASSLPQRESGNTIYF. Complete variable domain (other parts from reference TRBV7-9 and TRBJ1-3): DTGVSQNPRHKITKRGQNVTFRCDPISEHNRLYWYRQTLGQGPEFLTYFQNEAQLEKSRLLSDRFSAERPKGSFSTLEIQRTEQGDSAMYLCASSLPQRESGNTIYFGEGSWLTVV.

In DNA, the CDR3 is TGTGCCACCAGCAGAGATCGGGCTAGCGGGTTTGACAATGAGCAGTTCTTC. It encodes CATSRDRASGFDNEQFF. The J gene is TRBJ2-1, the V gene TRBV15; 8 nucleotides agree with TRBD2. CDR3 length: 17 amino acids. V lost 0 bases to trimming and J lost 5 bases; unmatched junction nucleotides: 9. CDR1 LNHNV and CDR2 YYDKDF come from the germline V gene (reference sequence).

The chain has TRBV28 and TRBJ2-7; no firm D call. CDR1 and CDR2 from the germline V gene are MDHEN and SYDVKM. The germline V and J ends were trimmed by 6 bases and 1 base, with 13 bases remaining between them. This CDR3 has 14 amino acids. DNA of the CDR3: TGTGCCAGCAGGCCAAGCCGGGCTTCCTACGAGCAGTACTTC. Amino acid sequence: CASRPSRASYEQYF. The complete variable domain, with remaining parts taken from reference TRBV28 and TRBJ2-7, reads DVKVTQSSRYLVKRTGEKVFLECVQDMDHENMFWYRQDPGLGLRLIYFSYDVKMKEKGDIPEGYSVSREKKERFSLILESASTNQTSMYLCASRPSRASYEQYFGPGTRLTVT.

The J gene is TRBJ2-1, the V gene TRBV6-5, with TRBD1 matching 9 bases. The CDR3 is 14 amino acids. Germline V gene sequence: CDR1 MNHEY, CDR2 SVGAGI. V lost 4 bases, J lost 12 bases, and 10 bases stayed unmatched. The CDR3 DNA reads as TGTGCCAGCAGTTCCCGGGACAGGGTTTATGGGCAGTTCTTC. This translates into CASSSRDRVYGQFF.

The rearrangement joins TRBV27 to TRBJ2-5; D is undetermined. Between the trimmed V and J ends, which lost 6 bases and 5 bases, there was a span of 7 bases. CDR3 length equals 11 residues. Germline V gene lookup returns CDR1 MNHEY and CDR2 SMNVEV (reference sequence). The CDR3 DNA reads TGTGCCAGCAGGGTTGGCGAGACCCAGTACTTC. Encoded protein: CASRVGETQYF.

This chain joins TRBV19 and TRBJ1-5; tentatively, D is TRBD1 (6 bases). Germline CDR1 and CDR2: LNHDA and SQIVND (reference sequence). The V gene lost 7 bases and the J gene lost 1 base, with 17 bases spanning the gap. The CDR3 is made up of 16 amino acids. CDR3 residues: CASMGTGWWSNQPQHF. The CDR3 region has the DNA TGTGCCAGTATGGGTACAGGGTGGTGGAGCAATCAGCCCCAGCATTTT.

Written as DNA, the CDR3 is TGTGCCAGCAGCTTAGGGGTCCTGAGAGCAAATGAGCAGTACTTC. This translates into CASSLGVLRANEQYF. The rearrangement uses TRBV11-2 and TRBJ2-7; D is undetermined. Trimming removed 1 base at V and 7 bases at J, with 17 bases between. This CDR3 contains 15 residues. Germline V gives CDR1 SGHAT, CDR2 FQNNGV. Combining the CDR3 with reference TRBV11-2 and TRBJ2-7 gives the whole variable domain EAGVAQSPRYKIIEKRQSVAFWCNPISGHATLYWYQQILGQGPKLLIQFQNNGVVDDSQLPKDRFSAERLKGVDSTLKIQPAKLEDSAVYLCASSLGVLRANEQYFGPGTRLTVT.

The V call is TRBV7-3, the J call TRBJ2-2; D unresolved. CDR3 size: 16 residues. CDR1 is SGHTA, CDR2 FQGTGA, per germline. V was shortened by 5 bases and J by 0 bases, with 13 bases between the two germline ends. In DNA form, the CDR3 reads TGTGCCAGCAGCCGGAACATGTGGGCGAACACCGGGGAGCTGTTTTTT. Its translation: CASSRNMWANTGELFF.

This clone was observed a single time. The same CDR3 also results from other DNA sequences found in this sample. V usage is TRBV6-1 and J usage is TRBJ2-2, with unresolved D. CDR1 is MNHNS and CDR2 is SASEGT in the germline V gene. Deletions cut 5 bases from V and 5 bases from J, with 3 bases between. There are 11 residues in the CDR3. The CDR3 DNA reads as TGTGCCAGCAGTCAAACCGGGGAGCTGTTTTTT. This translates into CASSQTGELFF.

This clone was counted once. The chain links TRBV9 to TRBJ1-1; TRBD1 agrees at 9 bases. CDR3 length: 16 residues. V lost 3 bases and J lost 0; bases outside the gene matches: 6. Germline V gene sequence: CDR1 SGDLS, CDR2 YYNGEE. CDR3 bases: TGTGCCAGCAGCGCGACAGGGGGAATTGTGAACACTGAAGCTTTCTTT. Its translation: CASSATGGIVNTEAFF.

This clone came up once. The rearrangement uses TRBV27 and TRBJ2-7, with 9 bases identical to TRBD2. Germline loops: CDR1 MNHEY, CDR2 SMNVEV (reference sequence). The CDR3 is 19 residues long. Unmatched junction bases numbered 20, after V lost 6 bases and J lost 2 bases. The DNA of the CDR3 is TGTGCCAGCAGACCCCTCGTCCCCCCGAGCGGGGGGTTTGCCTACGAGCAGTACTTC. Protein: CASRPLVPPSGGFAYEQYF.

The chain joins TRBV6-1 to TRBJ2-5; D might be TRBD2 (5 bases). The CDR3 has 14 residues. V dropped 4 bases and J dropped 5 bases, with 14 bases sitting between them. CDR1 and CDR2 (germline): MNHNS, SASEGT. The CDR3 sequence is CASSAGWSGETQYF. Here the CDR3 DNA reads TGTGCCAGCAGTGCCGGGTGGTCGGGGGAGACCCAGTACTTC.

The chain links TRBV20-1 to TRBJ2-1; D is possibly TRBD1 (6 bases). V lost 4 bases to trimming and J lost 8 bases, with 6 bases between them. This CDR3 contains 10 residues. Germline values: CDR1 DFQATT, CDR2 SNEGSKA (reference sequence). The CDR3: CSAKGDEQFF. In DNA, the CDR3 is TGCAGTGCTAAGGGGGATGAGCAGTTCTTC.

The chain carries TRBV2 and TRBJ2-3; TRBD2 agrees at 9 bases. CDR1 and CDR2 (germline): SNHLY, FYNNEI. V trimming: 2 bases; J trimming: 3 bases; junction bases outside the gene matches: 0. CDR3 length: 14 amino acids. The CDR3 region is CASSELAGTDTQYF. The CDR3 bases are TGTGCCAGCAGTGAACTAGCGGGAACAGATACGCAGTATTTT.

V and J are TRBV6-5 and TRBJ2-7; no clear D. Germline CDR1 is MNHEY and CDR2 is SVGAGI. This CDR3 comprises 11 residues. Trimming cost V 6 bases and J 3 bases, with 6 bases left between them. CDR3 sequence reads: CASRKYYEQYF. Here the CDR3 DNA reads TGTGCCAGCAGGAAATACTACGAGCAGTACTTC.